This T cell receptor beta chain is drawn from a study of spatial heterogeneity in lung cancer. Sample time point: sample taken at primary tumor resection. Each CDR3 protein is one row after TCRdb ran MiXCR on the 5' RACE reads. The profile covers more than 80,000 distinct CDR3 sequences, with more than 10% appearing a single time and about 41% taken by the ten largest. This clonotype was recorded many times. The sample consisted of PBMCs, taken at surgery. This receptor was identified in a male donor with early-stage non-small cell lung cancer.

The CDR3 nucleotides are TGTGCCAGCAGCCTCTACACTCTAGGGGTAGATGAGCAGTTCTTC. Protein: CASSLYTLGVDEQFF. This chain connects TRBV7-2 to TRBJ2-1, with D maybe TRBD1 (5 bases). CDR1 is SGHTA, CDR2 FQGNSA, per germline. The CDR3 runs to 15 residues. V shed 5 bases and J shed 8 bases, with 19 bases lying between them.